This paragraph covers one TCR beta chain sequence. In this sample, this clone turned up a few times. Its binding antigen is unknown. No base qualities exist here, and no much larger clone lies one base off it. V lost 3 bases and J lost 5 bases; the stretch between them is 8 bases long. There are 12 amino acids in the CDR3, from cysteine to phenylalanine inclusive. Left in the record is the CDR3 DNA by itself, 36 bases read in frame from the first base. From the germline V gene, CDR1 is SGHVS and CDR2 is FQNEAQ. This entry belongs to a study of cytomegalovirus exposure and HLA in healthy donors (dated by TCRdb to the late 2010s). A note on the overall study: An earlier analysis of 587 of the donors reported 276 Gb of sequence data and 95 million to 120 million unique TCR beta sequences obtained from about 180 million T cells. About 320 gigabases of sequencing data and tens of millions of unique TCR sequences were included in an early release covering around 650 HLA-typed donors. The genetic ancestry cluster associated with self-reported Caucasian donors included about 81% of the roughly 400 genotyped donors. The study aimed to test whether cataloging public T cell receptors could reveal signatures of past pathogen exposure. The study used immunosequencing to profile the T cell repertoires of several hundred subjects and linked those repertoires to cytomegalovirus serostatus. A separate validation cohort of roughly 120 different subjects was used in addition to the roughly 620-subject first cohort. To predict cytomegalovirus infection status, the study combined high-throughput TCR immunosequencing, statistical association of individual TCRs with disease status, and machine learning. A later analysis re-analyzed previously published TCR beta repertoires from several hundred donors and added high-resolution HLA genotyping to study TCR occurrence patterns. Rather than drawing on any new phenotypic data, the later analysis identified candidate immune exposures from TCR beta sequences and the way those sequences occurred across donors. In an earlier analysis of 500 to 650 of the donors, high-throughput TCR beta sequencing was used to judge whether each TCR beta V gene segment behaved as functional or pseudogenic. Donor age, sex, ethnicity and CMV serostatus were compiled together with the repertoire data. In a later genetic analysis, genome-wide SNP genotypes for about 55% of the roughly 700 donors were used, and that subset was treated as a discovery cohort. All discovery cohort repertoires had been generated using a single sequencing platform. HLA typing covered class I and class II loci at four-digit resolution. Typing coverage varied by locus: 629-630 donors for A, B, C, DRB1 and DQB1; roughly 500 for DQA1; approximately 610 for DPA1; more than 450 for DPB1. Because of strong linkage in the cohort, roughly five DR-DQ haplotypes were treated as single units for association and clustering. Across 398 genotyped donors of the cohort, an average of about 240,000 unique TCR beta nucleotide sequences per donor were sequenced, and about a sixth of those sequences were non-productive. The study at large found these results: Because the 87-base-pair reads could not distinguish some IMGT-functional V segments, including TRBV6-2 and TRBV6-3, those segments were excluded. In the study, approximately 160 TCR beta chains were listed as associated with cytomegalovirus. A later analysis found that TCR association rates varied across HLA loci, with DRB1 alleles showing the most associated TCRs and HLA-C alleles the fewest. When HLA alleles, especially DR and DQ, strongly co-occurred, TCR associations were difficult to assign to individual alleles. According to a later genetic analysis, donors in an Asian-associated ancestry cluster had fewer N-insertions in productive TCRs than the approximately 670-donor mean. Broadly in line with IMGT annotations, most TCR beta V segments showed up in productive rearrangements about 87% or about 30% of the time in an earlier analysis of several hundred of the donors. At a false discovery rate of 0.05, a later analysis linked 15,000 to 20,000 TCR beta sequences to specific HLA alleles. This cohort had only TCR beta chains sequenced, and the lack of alpha or paired-chain data limited which features could be detected. Most TCR sequences were observed very rarely across donors, whereas some public TCRs were present in many individuals. A further reported finding was that TCR beta sequences accurately predicted the HLA-A and HLA-B alleles for most subjects in the first cohort. Several of the top co-occurrence clusters appeared to be linked to parvovirus B19, influenza, CMV and Epstein-Barr virus, according to a later analysis. CMV serostatus was the only immune exposure information available for the cohort. A few of the identified cytomegalovirus-associated TCR beta chains were confirmed in vitro to be specific for cytomegalovirus antigens. The authors suggested that the approach could potentially be generalized to other disease states and immunological phenotypes. V-gene and J-gene trimming of TCR beta chains was associated with a missense DCLRE1C variant in a later genetic analysis, and the association was replicated in an independent cohort. Sequencing depth was assumed to be roughly uniform across donors in the presence/absence analyses, though that assumption may not hold. The sequencing pipeline was judged likely to have produced a cluster of highly shared sequence variants as a technical artifact. Because some donors lacked HLA typing at each locus, the association tests relied only on the typed subset. The earlier analysis of some 560 of the donors excluded roughly 17 rarely observed V segments, including chromosome 9 orphons, because counts were too low. Most CMV-associated TCR beta chains appeared to be HLA-restricted in a later analysis, and the HLA associations seemed to be driven largely by CMV exposure. Correlated functional status among segregating V segments might reflect linkage disequilibrium, but an unknown experimental factor could not be ruled out. Cytomegalovirus status was reported to be diagnosed by the classifier with high specificity and sensitivity in both the original and validation cohorts. In a later analysis, HLA-associated TCR beta chains were found to be more clonally expanded and to have lower generation probabilities than equally common non-associated chains.

Libraries were made using the immunoSEQ multiplex PCR assay. For the multiplex PCR, a mixture combining 60 forward primers for TCR Vbeta segments and 13 reverse primers for TCR Jbeta segments was used. Amplification of the CDR3 region of rearranged TCR beta genes was performed with a multiplex PCR assay on genomic DNA. Amplified TCR beta libraries were sequenced as 87-base-pair reads on the Illumina HiSeq System. The authors' analysis ran thus. Across the 670 or so repertoires, a later analysis counted around 80 million unique TCR beta chains, around 10 million of which were shared by at least two donors. Raw reads were error-corrected and collapsed into unique sequences with a nearest-neighbor algorithm that merged closely related sequences to remove PCR and sequencing errors. V, D and J gene segments were assigned by aligning CDR3 sequences to IMGT reference sequences. For a sequence to be retained, a match of at least six nucleotides to both a V gene segment and a J gene segment was required. Rearrangements were called productive when the CDR3 lacked stop codons and stayed in frame with V and J; all others were non-productive. Following IMGT convention, CDR3 was defined as the stretch from the second conserved V-encoded cysteine up to the conserved J-encoded phenylalanine. The earlier analysis of some 600 of the donors excluded sequences that lacked an unambiguous match to a single V gene segment. An earlier analysis of 500 to 700 of the donors classified V segments as functional when productive rearrangements were above 56.7% and as segregating when the standard deviation between donors was above 5%. To diagnose cytomegalovirus status from the catalog of TCR beta chain sequences, a statistical classification framework was built. In a later analysis, V and J genes were assigned by comparing TCR nucleotide sequences against IMGT/GENE-DB human TR gene sequences. The TCRdist pipeline was used in a later analysis to assign CDR3 sequences and most-parsimonious VDJ recombination scenarios. In a later analysis, each TCR beta chain was defined by its CDR3 amino acid sequence together with its V-gene family, and reads lacking a unique V-gene family were excluded. To address suspected cross-contamination and a sequencing artifact, a later analysis removed roughly 640 highly shared, low-generation-probability nucleotide sequences. In a later analysis, a clonal expansion index was calculated for each public chain from normalized within-repertoire ranks of inferred template counts. A later analysis computed generation probabilities with a VDJ recombination model fitted to out-of-frame rearrangements, and checked the results against IGoR. Hypergeometric tests were used in a later analysis to score TCR-TCR, TCR-HLA and TCR-CMV co-occurrence, with a repertoire-size bias correction applied to the TCR pairs. In a later analysis, false discovery rates were estimated by permuting HLA or CMV assignments 20 times. A later analysis grouped co-occurring TCRs with DBSCAN, adding TCRdist sequence similarity when clustering within HLA-allele-positive subsets. Repertoires with fewer than 30,000 or more than 120,000 public chains were left out of co-occurrence clustering, as were about 5 repertoires with anomalous nucleotide sharing. TCRdb took this table from immuneACCESS and kept in-frame rearrangements with V and J called. Such tables lack part of the clones; where checked against another copy, unresolved V genes explain under half of the gap, and the rest is unexplained. V and J calls and clone size follow that table, whereas D and trimming were derived from the DNA. The sample table records approximately 85,000 clones; around 62% of these occur just once. Jointly, the top ten make up about 5% of the sample.

The cohort consisted of 666 healthy bone marrow donors. At the time of sampling, all cohort members were nominally healthy, though unrecorded immune exposures were likely present. The donor tested CMV seropositive and was one of the 289 seropositive cohort members. Every donor gave a peripheral blood sample, and the peripheral blood mononuclear cells from that sample were used for TCR beta sequencing. The Qiagen DNeasy Blood Extraction Kit was used to extract genomic DNA from the blood cell samples. In this chain, TRBV7-8 is recombined with TRBJ2-7, with a weak D call of TRBD1 (6 bases match). The sample comprised PBMCs. This clonotype originated in a woman in her twenties or thirties in good health and CMV-seropositive. The DNA sequence is TGTGCCAGCAGCTTCGGACAGAACGAGCAGTACTTC. This encodes CASSFGQNEQYF.